The clone carrying this T cell receptor (beta chain) was observed a handful of times. The antigen remains unidentified. The sample is drawn from a study of cytomegalovirus exposure and HLA in healthy donors. Study-wide points: Follow-up analysis found HLA locus-dependent TCR association rates, highest for DRB1 and lowest for HLA-C.

Primers: 60 Vbeta forward and 13 Jbeta reverse. Using immunoSEQ multiplex PCR, the repertoire was profiled, and TCRdb retains in-frame clones only, with some absent. The sample lists some 120,000 clones, roughly three fifths occurring once. V was cut by 5 bases and J by 1 base, with 8 bases left in between. The germline V gene has CDR1 SEHNR and CDR2 FQNEAQ (reference sequence). The CDR3 sequence is 13 residues long. The TCR originated in a middle-aged woman in good health and CMV-seropositive. V is TRBV7-9 and J is TRBJ1-1; D call uncertain. The sequenced material came from PBMCs. CDR3 coding DNA: TGTGCCAGCAGCCCTATCGGGAACACTGAAGCTTTCTTT. Translation gives CASSPIGNTEAFF.